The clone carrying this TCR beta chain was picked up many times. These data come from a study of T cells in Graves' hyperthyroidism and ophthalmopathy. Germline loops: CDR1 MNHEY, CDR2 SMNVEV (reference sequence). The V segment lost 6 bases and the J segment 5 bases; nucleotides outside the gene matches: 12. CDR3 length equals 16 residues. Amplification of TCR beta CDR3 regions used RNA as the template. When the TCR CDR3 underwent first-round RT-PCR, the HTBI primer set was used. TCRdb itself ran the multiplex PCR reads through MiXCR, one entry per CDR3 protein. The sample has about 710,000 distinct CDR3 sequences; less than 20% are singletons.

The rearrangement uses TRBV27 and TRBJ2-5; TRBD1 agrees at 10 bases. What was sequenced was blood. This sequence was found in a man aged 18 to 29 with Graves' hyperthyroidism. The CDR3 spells CASSPWGTGVQETQYF. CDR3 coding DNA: TGTGCCAGCAGCCCTTGGGGGACAGGGGTGCAGGAGACCCAGTACTTC.